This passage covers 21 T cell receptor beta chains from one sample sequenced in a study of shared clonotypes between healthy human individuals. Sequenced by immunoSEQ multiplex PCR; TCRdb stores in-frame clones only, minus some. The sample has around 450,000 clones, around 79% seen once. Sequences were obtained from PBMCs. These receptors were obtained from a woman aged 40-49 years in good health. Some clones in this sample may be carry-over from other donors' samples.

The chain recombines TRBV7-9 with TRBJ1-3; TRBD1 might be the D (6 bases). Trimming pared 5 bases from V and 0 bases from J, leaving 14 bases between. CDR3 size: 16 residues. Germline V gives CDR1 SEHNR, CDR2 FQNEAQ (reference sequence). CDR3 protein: CASSPPGASSGNTIYF. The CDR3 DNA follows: TGTGCCAGCAGCCCCCCGGGGGCGAGCTCTGGAAACACCATATATTTT.

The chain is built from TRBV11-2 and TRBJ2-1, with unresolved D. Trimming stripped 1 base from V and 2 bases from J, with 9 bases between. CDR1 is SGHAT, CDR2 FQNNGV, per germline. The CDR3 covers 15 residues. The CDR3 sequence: CASSLGQIPYNEQFF. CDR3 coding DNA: TGTGCCAGCAGCTTAGGTCAGATTCCCTACAATGAGCAGTTCTTC.

As DNA, the CDR3 is TGTGCCAGCAGCTTTATACGGACGGAGCGGAGCGGCTACACCTTC. It translates to CASSFIRTERSGYTF. This rearrangement joins TRBV7-8 to TRBJ1-2; no clear D. The ends were cut back, 3 bases at V and 8 bases at J, with 19 bases in the middle. CDR1 is SGHVS, CDR2 FQNEAQ, per germline. The CDR3 covers 15 residues.

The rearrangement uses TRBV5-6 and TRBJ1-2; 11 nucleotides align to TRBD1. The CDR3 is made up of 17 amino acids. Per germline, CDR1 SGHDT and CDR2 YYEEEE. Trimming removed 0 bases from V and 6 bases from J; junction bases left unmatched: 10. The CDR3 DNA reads TGTGCCAGCAGCTTGGTCGGTGGACAGGGGGCCGGTCATGGCTACACCTTC. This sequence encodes CASSLVGGQGAGHGYTF.

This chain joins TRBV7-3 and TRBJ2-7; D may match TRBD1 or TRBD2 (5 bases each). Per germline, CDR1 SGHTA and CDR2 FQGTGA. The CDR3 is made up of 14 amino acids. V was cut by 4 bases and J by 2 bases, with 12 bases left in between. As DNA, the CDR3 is TGTGCCAGCAGCTCCGGGACGCCACCCTACGAGCAGTACTTC. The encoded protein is CASSSGTPPYEQYF.

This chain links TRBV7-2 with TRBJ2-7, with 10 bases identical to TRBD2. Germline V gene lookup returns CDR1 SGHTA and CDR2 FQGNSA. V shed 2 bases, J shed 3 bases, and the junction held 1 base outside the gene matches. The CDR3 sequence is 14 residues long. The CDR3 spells CASSLQRGGYEQYF. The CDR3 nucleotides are TGTGCCAGCAGCTTACAGCGGGGGGGCTACGAGCAGTACTTC.

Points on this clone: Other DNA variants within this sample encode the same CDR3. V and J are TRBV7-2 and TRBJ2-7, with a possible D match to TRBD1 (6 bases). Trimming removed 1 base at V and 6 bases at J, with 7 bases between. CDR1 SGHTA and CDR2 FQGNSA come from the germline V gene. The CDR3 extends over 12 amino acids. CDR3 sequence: CASSLGRGEQYF. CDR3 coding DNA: TGTGCCAGCAGCTTAGGCAGGGGCGAGCAGTACTTC.

Written as DNA, the CDR3 is TGTGCCAGCAGCTTAGGGACTAGCGCCTCCTACGAGCAGTACTTC. Its protein is CASSLGTSASYEQYF. The J gene is TRBJ2-7, the V gene TRBV7-9, with 9 bases fitting TRBD2. The germline gives CDR1 SEHNR, CDR2 FQNEAQ (reference sequence). Trimming at V came to 1 base and at J to 0 bases, leaving 1 base not matched to a gene. CDR3 length: 15 amino acids. The whole variable domain, remainder taken from reference TRBV7-9 and TRBJ2-7, is DTGVSQNPRHKITKRGQNVTFRCDPISEHNRLYWYRQTLGQGPEFLTYFQNEAQLEKSRLLSDRFSAERPKGSFSTLEIQRTEQGDSAMYLCASSLGTSASYEQYFGPGTRLTVT.

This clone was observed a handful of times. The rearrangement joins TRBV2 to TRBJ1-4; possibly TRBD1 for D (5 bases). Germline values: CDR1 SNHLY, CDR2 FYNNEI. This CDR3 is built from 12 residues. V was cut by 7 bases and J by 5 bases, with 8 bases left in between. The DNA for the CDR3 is TGTGCCAGCACCACAGGCAATGAAAAACTGTTTTTT. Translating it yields CASTTGNEKLFF.

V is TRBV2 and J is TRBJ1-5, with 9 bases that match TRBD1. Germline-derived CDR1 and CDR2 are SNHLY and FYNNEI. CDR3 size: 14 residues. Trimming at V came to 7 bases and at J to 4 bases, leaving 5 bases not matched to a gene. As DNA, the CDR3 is TGTGCCAGCAATCGACAGGGGGAGAATCAGCCCCAGCATTTT. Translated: CASNRQGENQPQHF.

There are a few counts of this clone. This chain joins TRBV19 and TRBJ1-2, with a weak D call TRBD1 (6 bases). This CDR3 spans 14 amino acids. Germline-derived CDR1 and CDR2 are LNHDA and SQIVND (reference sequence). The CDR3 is CASSRDTRNYGYTF. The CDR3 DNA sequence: TGTGCATCCAGCCGGGACACACGGAACTATGGCTACACCTTC.

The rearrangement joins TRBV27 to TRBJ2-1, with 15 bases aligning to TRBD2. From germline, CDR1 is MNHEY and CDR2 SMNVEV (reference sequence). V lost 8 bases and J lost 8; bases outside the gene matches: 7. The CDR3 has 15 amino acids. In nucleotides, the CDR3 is TGTGCCAGCGGACAAGGGACTAGCGGGAGGTATGAGCAGTTCTTC. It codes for CASGQGTSGRYEQFF.

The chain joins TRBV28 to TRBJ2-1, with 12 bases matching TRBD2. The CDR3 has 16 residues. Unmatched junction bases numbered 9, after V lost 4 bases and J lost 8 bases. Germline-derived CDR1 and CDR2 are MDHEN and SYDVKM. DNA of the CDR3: TGTGCCAGCAGTTACGCCAGACTAGCGGGAGTGGATGAGCAGTTCTTC. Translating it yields CASSYARLAGVDEQFF.

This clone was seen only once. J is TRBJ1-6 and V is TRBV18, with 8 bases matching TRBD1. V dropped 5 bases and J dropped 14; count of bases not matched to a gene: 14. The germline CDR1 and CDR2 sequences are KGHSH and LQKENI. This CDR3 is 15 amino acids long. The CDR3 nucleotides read TGTGCCAGCTCAATTGGACAGGGCCCCAATTCGGCCCTCCACTTT. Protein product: CASSIGQGPNSALHF.

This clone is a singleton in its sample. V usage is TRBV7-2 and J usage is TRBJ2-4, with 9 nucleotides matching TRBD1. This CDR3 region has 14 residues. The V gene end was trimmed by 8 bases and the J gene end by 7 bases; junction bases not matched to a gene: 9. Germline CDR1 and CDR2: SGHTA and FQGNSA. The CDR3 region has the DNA TGTGCCAGCGGTCTGACAGGGGGAGGTAACATTCAGTACTTC. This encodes CASGLTGGGNIQYF. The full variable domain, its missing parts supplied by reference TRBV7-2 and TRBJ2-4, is GAGVSQSPSNKVTEKGKDVELRCDPISGHTALYWYRQSLGQGLEFLIYFQGNSAPDKSGLPSDRFSAERTGGSVSTLTIQRTQQEDSAVYLCASGLTGGGNIQYFGAGTRLSVL.

The CDR3 loop is CASSSGIRDAEAFF. The CDR3 DNA follows: TGTGCCAGCAGCTCCGGGATCAGGGACGCTGAAGCTTTCTTT. V usage is TRBV7-9 and J usage is TRBJ1-1; D may be TRBD1 (5 bases). V shed 4 bases and J shed 6 bases, with 15 bases lying between them. The CDR3 has 14 residues. The germline gives CDR1 SEHNR, CDR2 FQNEAQ (reference sequence).

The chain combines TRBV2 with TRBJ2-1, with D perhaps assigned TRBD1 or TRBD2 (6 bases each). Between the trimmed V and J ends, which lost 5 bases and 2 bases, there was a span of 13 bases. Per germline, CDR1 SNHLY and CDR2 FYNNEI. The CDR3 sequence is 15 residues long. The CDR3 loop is CASSPEGGAYNEQFF. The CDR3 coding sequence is TGTGCCAGCAGTCCCGAGGGGGGCGCCTACAATGAGCAGTTCTTC.

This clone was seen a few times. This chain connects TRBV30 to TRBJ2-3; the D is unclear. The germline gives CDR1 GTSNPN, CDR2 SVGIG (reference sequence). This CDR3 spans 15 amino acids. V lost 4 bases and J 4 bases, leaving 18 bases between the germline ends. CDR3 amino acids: CAWTNPQVGPDTQYF. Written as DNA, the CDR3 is TGTGCCTGGACCAATCCCCAGGTTGGCCCAGATACGCAGTATTTT. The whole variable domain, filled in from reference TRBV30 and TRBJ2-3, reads SQTIHQWPATLVQPVGSPLSLECTVEGTSNPNLYWYRQAAGRGLQLLFYSVGIGQISSEVPQNLSASRPQDRQFILSSKKLLLSDSGFYLCAWTNPQVGPDTQYFGPGTRLTVL.

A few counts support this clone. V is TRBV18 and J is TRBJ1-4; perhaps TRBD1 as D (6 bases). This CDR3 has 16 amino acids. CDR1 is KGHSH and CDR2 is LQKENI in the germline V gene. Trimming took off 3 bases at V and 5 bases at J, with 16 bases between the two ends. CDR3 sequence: CASSPDLGQSNEKLFF. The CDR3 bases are TGTGCCAGCTCACCTGATTTAGGACAGTCGAATGAAAAACTGTTTTTT.

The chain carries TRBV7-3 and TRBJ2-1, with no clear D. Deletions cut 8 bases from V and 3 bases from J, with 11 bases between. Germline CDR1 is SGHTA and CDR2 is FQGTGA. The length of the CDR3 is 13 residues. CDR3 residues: CASGLSSYNEQFF. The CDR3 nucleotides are TGTGCCAGCGGTCTGTCTAGCTACAATGAGCAGTTCTTC.

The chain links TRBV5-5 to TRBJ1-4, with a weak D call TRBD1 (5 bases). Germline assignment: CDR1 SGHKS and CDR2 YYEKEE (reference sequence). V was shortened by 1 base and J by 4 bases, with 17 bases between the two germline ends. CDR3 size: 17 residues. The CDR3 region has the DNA TGTGCCAGCAGCTTGACGGGACGACGGACCGTTAATGAAAAACTGTTTTTT. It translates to CASSLTGRRTVNEKLFF. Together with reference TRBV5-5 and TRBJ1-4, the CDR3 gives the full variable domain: DAGVTQSPTHLIKTRGQQVTLRCSPISGHKSVSWYQQVLGQGPQFIFQYYEKEERGRGNFPDRFSARQFPNYSSELNVNALLLGDSALYLCASSLTGRRTVNEKLFFGSGTQLSVL.